Following are 27 T cell receptor beta chains from one sample sequenced in a study of T cell clonality in common variable immunodeficiency. Clones were read by immunoSEQ multiplex PCR, and TCRdb kept only the in-frame ones, dropping some. This table holds around 47,000 clones with no singletons; the top ten claim approximately 2%. The sample comprised peripheral blood mononuclear cells. Source of these receptors: a person aged 18 to 75 in good health.

By proportion, this clone is medium-sized. CDR3 bases read: TGTGCCAGCAGCTTAGCCTTGACAGGGGCGGACACC. Translation gives CASSLALTGADT. The whole CDR3 sequence is CASSLALTGADTIYF. This chain joins TRBV7-9 and TRBJ1-3, with 8 bases identical to TRBD1. Coverage ceases 3 residues before the CDR3 finishes, and the germline J gene fills in the end. Germline V lookup: CDR1 SEHNR, CDR2 FQNEAQ (reference sequence). The CDR3 totals 15 residues. Germline trimming cut 0 bases from V and 8 bases from J; bases unmatched to any gene: 6.

This clone showed up many times. The read ends 3 residues early relative to the CDR3; the germline J gene fills the gap. The rearrangement joins TRBV5-1 to TRBJ1-2; 7 nucleotides line up with TRBD1. Germline V gene sequence: CDR1 SGHRS, CDR2 YFSETQ. Germline trimming cut 4 bases from V and 3 bases from J; bases unmatched to any gene: 12. The CDR3 covers 16 residues. The CDR3 DNA, read in part, is TGCGCCAGCAGCGGTACTAACAGGGGAGTCGACTATGGC. It translates to CASSGTNRGVDYG. In full, the CDR3 is CASSGTNRGVDYGYTF.

This clone has just a few counts. The read gets to within 3 residues of the CDR3 end, and the germline J gene fills in the rest. The rearrangement uses TRBV2 and TRBJ1-1; tentatively, D is TRBD1 (6 bases). V was shortened by 6 bases and J by 2 bases, with 10 bases between the two germline ends. The CDR3 covers 13 residues. Per the germline V gene, CDR1 is SNHLY and CDR2 is FYNNEI. The CDR3 here is CASRVQGNTEAFF. The sequenced part of the CDR3 DNA is TGTGCCAGCAGGGTACAGGGTAACACTGAA. The whole variable domain, filled in from reference TRBV2 and TRBJ1-1, reads EPEVTQTPSHQVTQMGQEVILRCVPISNHLYFYWYRQILGQKVEFLVSFYNNEISEKSEIFDDQFSVERPDGSNFTLKIRSTKLEDSAMYFCASRVQGNTEAFFGQGTRLTVV.

In its sample, this clone was seen many times. The CDR3 end falls 3 residues outside the read, so it is completed with the germline J gene. The chain has TRBV29-1 and TRBJ2-2; 7 bases line up with TRBD2. The V and J ends lost 5 bases and 3 bases, in that order; junction bases with no gene match: 6. Looked up from germline, CDR1 is SQVTM and CDR2 is ANQGSEA. The CDR3 is 14 residues long. CDR3 residues: CSVSGLIHTGELFF. The CDR3 DNA, read in part, is TGCAGCGTTTCGGGACTAATCCACACCGGGGAG.

On this clone itself: The read terminates 3 residues ahead of where the CDR3 ends, so the germline J gene completes it. The identical CDR3 is also encoded by other nucleotide sequences in the sample. J is TRBJ1-3 and V is TRBV7-6; possibly TRBD1 for D (5 bases). V was clipped by 5 bases and J by 4 bases, with 18 bases between them. Germline values: CDR1 SGHVS, CDR2 FNYEAQ. The CDR3 is 16 amino acids. CDR3 protein: CASSLRYRSGGNTIYF. The DNA read from the CDR3 is TGTGCCAGCAGCCTCCGTTACAGGTCTGGCGGAAACACC.

Ten or more counts support this clone. The read is 3 residues too short to cover the CDR3 end, so that end is filled in from the germline J gene. The gene calls are TRBV7-9 and TRBJ1-6, with no clear D. CDR1 is SEHNR and CDR2 is FQNEAQ in the germline V gene (reference sequence). CDR3 length: 14 residues. V was cut by 5 bases and J by 8 bases, with 13 bases left in between. The CDR3 sequence: CASSGAVVDSPLHF. The CDR3 bases that were read are TGTGCCAGCAGCGGAGCGGTGGTGGATTCACCC.

This clone was seen at least ten times. The missing CDR3 end, 3 residues past where the read stops, is filled in from the germline J gene. The chain employs TRBV6-2 or TRBV6-3 and TRBJ1-6; no clear D. The germline V gene has CDR1 MNHEY and CDR2 SVGEGT. The CDR3 is 12 residues long. V was shortened by 5 bases and J by 8 bases, with 7 bases between the two germline ends. The CDR3 loop is CASSHRDSPLHF. The sequenced CDR3 bases are TGTGCCAGCAGTCACCGGGATTCACCC.

The sample holds a few counts of this clone. The CDR3 end falls 3 residues outside the read, so it is completed with the germline J gene. This chain connects TRBV5-1 to TRBJ1-1; 8 bases line up with TRBD1. The CDR3 totals 13 residues. Germline V gene sequence: CDR1 SGHRS, CDR2 YFSETQ. Trimming took 8 bases from V and 0 from J; bases not matched to a gene: 3. The CDR3 protein is CASHRGVNTEAFF. Partial CDR3 DNA: TGCGCCAGTCACAGGGGGGTGAACACTGAA.

Concerning this clone: The read terminates 3 residues before the CDR3 end, so the remaining end is supplied by the germline J gene. The gene calls are TRBV10-2 and TRBJ1-5; D not resolved. The CDR3 length is 14 residues. Trimming stripped 0 bases from V and 4 bases from J, with 7 bases between. Germline CDR1 WSHSY, CDR2 SAAADI. The CDR3 DNA, read in part, is TGCGCCAGCAGTGAGTCATCGAGGAATCAGCCC. Protein: CASSESSRNQP. The full-length CDR3 reads as CASSESSRNQPQHF.

This clone was seen at least ten times. CDR3 region: CSASREKLFF. The covered CDR3 bases are TGCAGTGCTTCTAGAGAAAAA. This chain connects TRBV20-1 to TRBJ1-4; no clear D gene. Coverage ceases 3 residues before the CDR3 finishes, and the germline J gene fills in the end. CDR3 length: 10 residues. Germline CDR1 DFQATT, CDR2 SNEGSKA (reference sequence). Deletions cut 5 bases from V and 8 bases from J, with 6 bases between.

This clone was recorded many times. From the germline J gene comes the end of the CDR3, since the read stops 3 residues before it. The chain uses TRBV7-2 and TRBJ2-7, with D maybe TRBD1 (7 bases). The germline gives CDR1 SGHTA, CDR2 FQGNSA. CDR3 length: 14 amino acids. The V gene lost 2 bases and the J gene lost 6 bases, with 14 bases spanning the gap. Incomplete CDR3 DNA: TGTGCCAGCAGCTTAACTTGGCAGGGGGGCGAG. This sequence encodes CASSLTWQGGE. Given in full, the CDR3 is CASSLTWQGGEQYF.

This clone showed up many times. The read comes to an end 3 residues before the CDR3 does, leaving the germline J gene to fill in the end. The gene calls are TRBV10-3 and TRBJ1-5; TRBD1 matches at 8 bases. The germline V gene encodes CDR1 ENHRY and CDR2 SYGVKD. The CDR3 spans 17 residues. Germline trimming cut 0 bases from V and 6 bases from J; bases unmatched to any gene: 10. The DNA read from the CDR3 is TGTGCCATCAGTGAGTCGAATGCCCGGGGGACAGGTCAGCCC. Translating gives CAISESNARGTGQP. The whole CDR3 region reads CAISESNARGTGQPQHF.

This clone occurred many times. The CDR3 reads CSVVEVMNTEAFF. Incomplete CDR3 DNA: TGCAGCGTTGTCGAGGTTATGAACACTGAA. The chain couples TRBV29-1 to TRBJ1-1; D gene ambiguous. The CDR3 end lies 3 residues beyond the end of the read and is filled in from the germline J gene. Germline V lookup: CDR1 SQVTM, CDR2 ANQGSEA. The CDR3 runs to 13 residues. Deletions cut 4 bases from V and 0 bases from J, with 9 bases between.

In its sample, this clone was seen a few times. The sequence runs out 3 residues before the end of the CDR3; the remainder is reconstructed from the germline J gene. The rearrangement joins TRBV7-6 to TRBJ1-5; 9 bases match TRBD1. The germline CDR1 and CDR2 sequences are SGHVS and FNYEAQ. This CDR3 contains 15 residues. V gave up 5 bases and J gave up 4 bases; unmatched junction bases: 6. Partial CDR3 DNA: TGTGCCAGCAGCCAGACCGGGACAGGGAATCAGCCC. Its protein product is CASSQTGTGNQP. The entire CDR3 sequence reads CASSQTGTGNQPQHF. The whole variable domain, filled in from reference TRBV7-6 and TRBJ1-5, reads GAGVSQSPRYKVTKRGQDVALRCDPISGHVSLYWYRQALGQGPEFLTYFNYEAQQDKSGLPNDRFSAERPEGSISTLTIQRTEQRDSAMYRCASSQTGTGNQPQHFGDGTRLSIL.

This clone was recorded at least ten times. The read finishes 3 residues shy of the CDR3 end, and the germline J gene is used to complete it. This chain uses TRBV7-3 with TRBJ2-1; 10 bases match TRBD2. The CDR3 runs to 14 residues. Germline V lookup: CDR1 SGHTA, CDR2 FQGTGA. The V segment lost 5 bases and the J segment 8 bases; nucleotides outside the gene matches: 6. CDR3 sequence reads: CASSAGLAFDEQFF. The part of the CDR3 DNA that was read is TGTGCCAGCAGCGCGGGACTAGCGTTTGATGAG.

This clone has at least ten counts. The read halts 3 residues ahead of the CDR3 end, with the missing end drawn from the germline J gene. The genes are TRBV29-1 and TRBJ2-7; 9 bases are a match to TRBD1. CDR1 is SQVTM, CDR2 ANQGSEA, per germline. The V and J ends lost 6 bases and 3 bases, in that order; junction bases with no gene match: 3. The CDR3 covers 12 residues. CDR3 sequence: CSVGQGDYEQYF. The DNA read from the CDR3 is TGCAGCGTGGGACAGGGTGACTACGAG.

This clone was detected ten times or more. The CDR3 is cut off 3 residues early in the read; its end comes from the germline J gene. The chain carries TRBV2 and TRBJ2-7; 11 nucleotides match TRBD2. CDR1 and CDR2 (germline): SNHLY, FYNNEI. V lost 3 bases, J lost 6 bases, and 19 bases stayed unmatched. This CDR3 is built from 19 residues. The CDR3 region is CASSERSSGRLSLRGEQYF. Partial CDR3 DNA: TGTGCCAGCAGTGAGAGGTCTAGCGGGAGGCTGAGTTTAAGAGGCGAG.

Many counts were recorded for this clone. The read is 3 residues too short to cover the CDR3 end, so that end is filled in from the germline J gene. The V gene is TRBV20-1, the J gene TRBJ2-3; perhaps TRBD1 as D (5 bases). This CDR3 is 15 amino acids long. V gave up 0 bases and J gave up 5 bases, with 15 bases separating them. Germline V lookup: CDR1 DFQATT, CDR2 SNEGSKA (reference sequence). CDR3 DNA (partial): TGCAGTGCTAGAGACAGATCAGGGTTCCGAGATACG. Residues: CSARDRSGFRDT. In full, the CDR3 is CSARDRSGFRDTQYF.

Ten or more counts support this clone. The read falls 3 residues short of the CDR3 end, and the missing part is taken from the germline J gene. The chain carries TRBV7-2 and TRBJ1-5; D remains unclear. This CDR3 region has 14 residues. Deletions cut 6 bases from V and 7 bases from J, with 16 bases between. CDR1 is SGHTA and CDR2 is FQGNSA in the germline V gene. Incomplete CDR3 DNA: TGTGCCAGCAGGACTCATTTGGGTAACCAGCCC. Encoded protein: CASRTHLGNQP. The whole CDR3 region reads CASRTHLGNQPQHF.

In this sample, this clone turned up many times. The DNA ends 3 residues before the CDR3 does, and the rest of the CDR3 is filled in from the germline J gene. The chain recombines TRBV2 with TRBJ2-1; 11 nucleotides line up with TRBD2. J lost 9 bases, V lost 2 bases, and 3 bases had no gene match. Germline values: CDR1 SNHLY, CDR2 FYNNEI. The CDR3 has 14 amino acids. CDR3 DNA (partial): TGTGCCAGCAGTGAAACTAGCGGGAGAATTGAG. Protein: CASSETSGRIE. The full CDR3 is CASSETSGRIEQFF.

Remarks on this clone: The CDR3 is cut off 3 residues early in the read; its end comes from the germline J gene. The V call is TRBV20-1, the J call TRBJ2-3; possible D gene TRBD1, 5 bases. Germline V gene data show CDR1 as DFQATT and CDR2 as SNEGSKA (reference sequence). CDR3 length equals 13 residues. Here the CDR3 reads CSASQGTQETQYF. The CDR3 DNA, read in part, is TGCAGTGCTAGTCAGGGAACTCAAGAGACG.

This clone has ten or more counts. The read terminates 3 residues before the CDR3 end, so the remaining end is supplied by the germline J gene. The V and J genes are TRBV7-3 and TRBJ2-7; 7 positions match TRBD1. The CDR3 covers 14 residues. V shed 5 bases and J 6 bases; nucleotides not matched to a gene: 10. Looked up from germline, CDR1 is SGHTA and CDR2 is FQGTGA. The CDR3: CASSLSGQAGEQYF. CDR3 DNA (partial): TGTGCCAGCAGCCTATCAGGACAGGCCGGCGAG.

This clone was observed many times. The CDR3 goes on 3 residues after the read ends, and that part is filled in from the germline J gene. V usage is TRBV13 and J usage is TRBJ2-1, with TRBD2 matching 10 bases. The trim removed 3 bases at V and 8 bases at J, leaving 7 bases unmatched. This CDR3 has 15 amino acids. Germline CDR1 and CDR2: PRHDT and FYEKMQ (reference sequence). The part of the CDR3 DNA that was read is TGTGCCAGCAGCTTTTCCAGCGGGAGGGCCCATGAG. Protein product: CASSFSSGRAHE. The CDR3 reads in full as CASSFSSGRAHEQFF.

The sample holds many counts of this clone. Read sequence stops 3 residues before the CDR3 end, and the germline J gene provides the missing end. This chain joins TRBV30 and TRBJ2-1; D perhaps matches TRBD2 (6 bases). CDR3 size: 16 residues. V was trimmed by 2 bases and J by 4 bases, leaving 18 bases between them. The germline CDR1 and CDR2 sequences are GTSNPN and SVGIG (reference sequence). The CDR3 loop reads CAWSPTYLGGYNEQFF. CDR3 bases read: TGTGCCTGGAGTCCGACTTACCTGGGGGGTTACAATGAG.

This clone has a count of ten or more. The read stops 3 residues short of the end of the CDR3; the missing end is completed from the germline J gene. V and J are TRBV7-9 and TRBJ2-5, with a tentative D call TRBD2 (6 bases). V was cut by 4 bases and J by 3 bases, with 12 bases left in between. The CDR3 contains 14 residues. Germline CDR1 reads SEHNR; CDR2 reads FQNEAQ (reference sequence). Partial CDR3 DNA: TGTGCCAGCAGCTCCCAAATAGCGGAAGAGACC. Protein sequence: CASSSQIAEET. The complete CDR3 protein is CASSSQIAEETQYF.

This clone was counted ten times or more. The read is 3 residues too short to cover the CDR3 end, so that end is filled in from the germline J gene. This chain joins TRBV20-1 and TRBJ2-7, with 10 bases identical to TRBD2. The V gene end was trimmed by 3 bases and the J gene end by 4 bases; junction bases not matched to a gene: 12. Germline loops: CDR1 DFQATT, CDR2 SNEGSKA (reference sequence). This CDR3 has 16 residues. CDR3 sequence: CSASGRASGGRYEQYF. CDR3 DNA, as far as it was read: TGCAGTGCTAGCGGACGCGCTAGCGGGGGACGATACGAG.

This clone was detected ten times or more. The CDR3 extends 3 residues past the end of the read, so its final part is completed from the germline J gene. The chain carries TRBV20-1 and TRBJ2-7, with TRBD2 identical over 15 bases. The CDR3 spans 15 residues. The V and J ends lost 5 bases and 5 bases, in that order; junction bases with no gene match: 7. Germline CDR1 is DFQATT and CDR2 is SNEGSKA (reference sequence). CDR3 sequence reads: CSAGLAGGPLHEQYF. The CDR3 DNA, read in part, is TGCAGTGCTGGACTAGCGGGAGGGCCGCTTCACGAG.